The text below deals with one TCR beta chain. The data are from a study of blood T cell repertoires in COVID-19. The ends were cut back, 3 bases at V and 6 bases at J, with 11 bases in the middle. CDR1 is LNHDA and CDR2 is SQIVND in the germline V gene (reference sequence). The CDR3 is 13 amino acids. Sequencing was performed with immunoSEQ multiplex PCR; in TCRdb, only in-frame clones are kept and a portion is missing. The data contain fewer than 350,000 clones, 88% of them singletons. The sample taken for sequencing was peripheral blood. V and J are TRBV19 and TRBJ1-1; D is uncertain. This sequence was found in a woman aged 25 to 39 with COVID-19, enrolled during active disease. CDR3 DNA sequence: TGTGCCAGTAGTATGATTGGGCACGCTGAAGCTTTCTTT. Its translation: CASSMIGHAEAFF.